This T cell receptor beta chain was found in a study of T cells expressing NK-cell markers. Study-wide results and caveats: Whether expanded NKG2C+ T cell clones recognized HCMV stayed uncertain. These clonotypes additionally ranked first within the CD3+CD56-NKG2C+ fraction of a few donors.

To note about this clonotype: Its target is unknown.

The TCR beta cDNA came from 5'RACE template switching with UMIs. TCRdb reprocessed the 5' RACE reads and keeps a single row for each CDR3 protein, giving no DNA. The sample totals 300,000 to 450,000 distinct CDR3 sequences. This CDR3 has 16 amino acids. The V gene's germline CDR1 is SEHNR and CDR2 FQNEAQ (reference sequence). This sequence joins TRBV7-9 and TRBJ2-1; TCRdb names TRBD2, which stays unverified in the absence of DNA. Sequencing was performed on blood T cells: a sorted CD56 or NKG2C T cell subset, CD4+ or CD8+ T cells, or bulk PBMC T cells (not recorded which). The TCR originated in a man aged 18 to 69 in good health. CDR3: CASSPLAGVNYNEQFF.